Shown below are 32 T cell receptor beta chains from a single sample sequenced in a study of T cells in Graves' hyperthyroidism and ophthalmopathy. Amplification of TCR beta CDR3 regions was performed using RNA transcripts as template. RT-PCR in the first round (using the HTBI primer set) targeted the TCR CDR3. TCRdb redid the calling of the multiplex PCR reads with MiXCR, one entry per CDR3 protein. Counted here are about 640,000 distinct CDR3 sequences, approximately 15% occurring once; the ten biggest clones make up around 12%. Input material: blood. The receptors shown here come from a woman aged 45 to 65 with Graves' ophthalmopathy.

This clonotype showed up just a few times. The rearrangement joins TRBV2 to TRBJ2-7; 7 bases are shared with TRBD1. Germline CDR1 and CDR2: SNHLY and FYNNEI. J was trimmed by 6 bases and V by 6 bases; bases with no gene match: 11. The CDR3 is made up of 14 amino acids. In DNA, the CDR3 is TGTGCCAGCAGGGGCCGGGACAGAAGATGCGAGCAGTACTTC. This encodes CASRGRDRRCEQYF.

Details on this clonotype: This may stem from a read error, because a much larger clone lies one nucleotide away. The chain employs TRBV6-2 or TRBV6-3 and TRBJ1-1; weak D call: TRBD1 (6 bases). The germline gives CDR1 MNHEY, CDR2 SVGEGT. The CDR3 consists of 13 residues. V lost 11 bases, J lost 0 bases, and 13 bases lay in between. The CDR3 DNA sequence: TGTGCCGTGGGGGCAATAGTGAACACTGAAGCTTTCTTT. Amino acid sequence: CAVGAIVNTEAFF.

This clonotype was seen at least ten times. The chain carries TRBV11-1 and TRBJ2-7, with TRBD2 identical over 7 bases. V gave up 5 bases and J gave up 2 bases; unmatched junction bases: 6. Germline V gene sequence: CDR1 SGHAT, CDR2 FQDESV (reference sequence). This CDR3 has 14 amino acids. The CDR3 region has the DNA TGTGCCAGCAGCAGCGGGACGCCCCCCTACGAGCAGTACTTC. It encodes CASSSGTPPYEQYF.

The V call is TRBV29-1, the J call TRBJ1-1, with unresolved D. Trimming took 6 bases from V and 1 from J, leaving 9 bases between them. The CDR3 sequence is 12 residues long. CDR1 is SQVTM and CDR2 is ANQGSEA in the germline V gene. DNA of the CDR3: TGCAGCGTCTCTTGGCCGAACACTGAAGCTTTCTTT. Translation: CSVSWPNTEAFF.

The table lists this clonotype with many counts. The chain recombines TRBV15 with TRBJ2-1; possibly TRBD1 or TRBD2 for D (6 bases each). CDR1 and CDR2 (germline): LNHNV, YYDKDF (reference sequence). Trimming shortened V by 0 bases and J by 7 bases, and 19 bases separated the two germline ends. This CDR3 has 17 residues. CDR3 in DNA: TGTGCCACCAGCAGAGACCCCACGGCGGGACACTTGAATGAGCAGTTCTTC. The encoded protein is CATSRDPTAGHLNEQFF.

This clonotype was counted ten times or more. The V call is TRBV12-3 or TRBV12-4, the J call TRBJ2-2, with D uncertain. The ends were cut back, 1 base at V and 4 bases at J, with 10 bases in the middle. This CDR3 spans 15 amino acids. The DNA of the CDR3 is TGTGCCAGCAGTTTAGGGAGAGGCAGCACCGGGGAGCTGTTTTTT. Amino acids: CASSLGRGSTGELFF.

This clonotype has a handful of counts. The chain combines TRBV11-2 with TRBJ2-7; D tentatively fits TRBD1 or TRBD2 (5 bases each). With 5 bases removed from V and 5 bases from J, the gap between germline ends came to 22 bases. Germline V gene sequence: CDR1 SGHAT, CDR2 FQNNGV. This CDR3 contains 16 residues. The CDR3 spells CASSPPRVGGRNEQYF. CDR3 nucleotide sequence: TGTGCCAGCAGCCCGCCCCGGGTTGGGGGTAGGAACGAGCAGTACTTC. The whole variable domain, filled in from reference TRBV11-2 and TRBJ2-7, reads EAGVAQSPRYKIIEKRQSVAFWCNPISGHATLYWYQQILGQGPKLLIQFQNNGVVDDSQLPKDRFSAERLKGVDSTLKIQPAKLEDSAVYLCASSPPRVGGRNEQYFGPGTRLTVT.

Only a few counts were recorded for this clonotype. V gene TRBV7-2 combines with J gene TRBJ2-7, with D perhaps TRBD1 (6 bases). Germline assignment: CDR1 SGHTA and CDR2 FQGNSA. The CDR3 extends over 14 amino acids. Trimming shortened V by 5 bases and J by 2 bases, and 13 bases separated the two germline ends. Here the CDR3 reads CASSRPDSAYEQYF. DNA of the CDR3: TGTGCCAGCAGCCGCCCGGACAGTGCCTACGAGCAGTACTTC. Looking up the rest from reference TRBV7-2 and TRBJ2-7 gives the full variable domain: GAGVSQSPSNKVTEKGKDVELRCDPISGHTALYWYRQSLGQGLEFLIYFQGNSAPDKSGLPSDRFSAERTGGSVSTLTIQRTQQEDSAVYLCASSRPDSAYEQYFGPGTRLTVT.

Many counts were recorded for this clonotype. The chain joins TRBV29-1 to TRBJ1-1; D is ambiguous. The V gene's germline CDR1 is SQVTM and CDR2 ANQGSEA. V was clipped by 7 bases and J by 1 base, with 13 bases between them. The CDR3 contains 13 residues. CDR3 sequence: CSADPRQNTEAFF. CDR3 nucleotide sequence: TGCAGCGCTGACCCCCGCCAGAACACTGAAGCTTTCTTT.

This clonotype has more than one count but fewer than ten. The chain carries TRBV12-3 or TRBV12-4 and TRBJ2-5; 9 bases agree with TRBD2. The CDR3 has 15 amino acids. The trim removed 2 bases at V and 5 bases at J, leaving 6 bases unmatched. CDR3 sequence reads: CASSLRLAGIETQYF. The CDR3 nucleotides are TGTGCCAGCAGTTTAAGGCTAGCGGGAATTGAGACCCAGTACTTC.

In this sample, this clonotype turned up many times. The gene calls are TRBV30 and TRBJ2-2; the D gene could be TRBD1 or TRBD2 (5 bases each). Looked up from germline, CDR1 is GTSNPN and CDR2 is SVGIG (reference sequence). The CDR3 consists of 14 residues. The V end lost 4 bases, the J end lost 4 bases, and 13 bases lay between the germline ends. For the CDR3, the DNA is TGTGCCTGGAAATGGGCAGGGAGCACCGGGGAGCTGTTTTTT. As protein: CAWKWAGSTGELFF.

This clonotype showed up many times. The chain links TRBV28 to TRBJ2-3; 11 nucleotides match TRBD2. From germline, CDR1 is MDHEN and CDR2 SYDVKM. The CDR3 runs 15 residues. Trimming took 5 bases from V and 4 from J; bases not matched to a gene: 5. The CDR3, as DNA: TGTGCCAGCAGTATACTAGCGGGAGTTTCAGATACGCAGTATTTT. Encoded protein: CASSILAGVSDTQYF.

This clonotype has ten or more counts. The rearrangement uses TRBV2 and TRBJ2-7; D is possibly TRBD1 (6 bases). Looked up from germline, CDR1 is SNHLY and CDR2 is FYNNEI. Between the trimmed V and J ends, which lost 7 bases and 2 bases, there was a span of 15 bases. CDR3 length: 14 amino acids. The CDR3: CASKRGGRAYEQYF. The CDR3 nucleotides are TGTGCCAGCAAAAGAGGGGGACGGGCCTACGAGCAGTACTTC. Variable domain in full (rest from reference TRBV2 and TRBJ2-7): EPEVTQTPSHQVTQMGQEVILRCVPISNHLYFYWYRQILGQKVEFLVSFYNNEISEKSEIFDDQFSVERPDGSNFTLKIRSTKLEDSAMYFCASKRGGRAYEQYFGPGTRLTVT.

This chain uses TRBV7-8 with TRBJ1-4; a weak D match, TRBD1 (5 bases). Per the germline V gene, CDR1 is SGHVS and CDR2 is FQNEAQ. Trimming cost V 2 bases and J 2 bases, with 9 bases left between them. The CDR3 runs to 15 residues. The CDR3 nucleotides are TGTGCCAGCAGCTTATCAGGGACTACTAATGAAAAACTGTTTTTT. Protein: CASSLSGTTNEKLFF.

This clonotype was seen many times. This chain joins TRBV7-2 and TRBJ2-7; 7 bases line up with TRBD1. Unmatched junction bases numbered 7, after V lost 3 bases and J lost 5 bases. This CDR3 is 14 amino acids long. Germline V CDR1 and CDR2: SGHTA, FQGNSA. In DNA form, the CDR3 reads TGTGCCAGCAGCTTTGACAGGGTTATCAACGAGCAGTACTTC. The encoded protein is CASSFDRVINEQYF. Full variable domain (remainder filled in from reference TRBV7-2 and TRBJ2-7): GAGVSQSPSNKVTEKGKDVELRCDPISGHTALYWYRQSLGQGLEFLIYFQGNSAPDKSGLPSDRFSAERTGGSVSTLTIQRTQQEDSAVYLCASSFDRVINEQYFGPGTRLTVT.

This clonotype was recorded at least ten times. The chain combines TRBV7-2 with TRBJ2-3; D gene uncertain. CDR1 is SGHTA, CDR2 FQGNSA, per germline. This CDR3 is built from 15 residues. Trimming took off 1 base at V and 4 bases at J, with 12 bases between the two ends. For the CDR3, the DNA is TGTGCCAGCAGCTTAGGCTTGTGGGGTTCAGATACGCAGTATTTT. Translating gives CASSLGLWGSDTQYF.

The gene calls are TRBV12-3 or TRBV12-4 and TRBJ1-4; D remains ambiguous. V shed 5 bases and J shed 7 bases, with 11 bases lying between them. CDR3 length: 13 amino acids. The CDR3 region has the DNA TGTGCCAGCAGTACAAGACTAGGTGAAAAACTGTTTTTT. It translates to CASSTRLGEKLFF.

The V and J genes are TRBV5-1 and TRBJ2-3; no definite D call. Germline values: CDR1 SGHRS, CDR2 YFSETQ. V lost 5 bases and J lost 1, with 17 bases in between. There are 16 residues in the CDR3. The CDR3 bases are TGCGCCAGCAGTCAAACCTTCGGTGCTCGCACAGATACGCAGTATTTT. It yields the protein CASSQTFGARTDTQYF.

There are many counts of this clonotype. The V call is TRBV5-1, the J call TRBJ1-2; D perhaps matches TRBD1 (6 bases). Germline V lookup: CDR1 SGHRS, CDR2 YFSETQ. Between the trimmed V and J ends, which lost 2 bases and 6 bases, there was a span of 11 bases. The CDR3 covers 13 residues. The CDR3 DNA reads TGCGCCAGCAGCTTTCGGGGGGCGGATGGCTACACCTTC. It encodes CASSFRGADGYTF.

This clonotype was counted only a few times. V is TRBV4-1 and J is TRBJ2-7; 10 bases line up with TRBD2. This CDR3 contains 15 residues. V was pared by 3 bases and J by 4 bases, with 6 bases of the junction left unmatched. The germline V gene encodes CDR1 MGHRA and CDR2 YSYEKL. The CDR3 sequence is CASSQGIAGGYEQYF. The CDR3, as DNA: TGCGCCAGCAGCCAGGGGATAGCGGGAGGTTACGAGCAGTACTTC.

As concerns this clonotype: This may be a read error: a much more frequent sequence differs by one nucleotide. The chain combines TRBV6-2 or TRBV6-3 with TRBJ1-1; tentatively, D is TRBD1 (6 bases). The germline V and J ends were trimmed by 5 bases and 2 bases, with 21 bases remaining between them. Per the germline V gene, CDR1 is MNHEY and CDR2 is SVGEGT. CDR3 size: 17 residues. CDR3 in amino acids: CASSHPRQAKINTEAFF. As DNA, the CDR3 is TGTGCCAGCAGTCACCCCCGACAGGCAAAAATCAACACTGAAGCTTTCTTT.

In its sample, this clonotype was seen many times. The V gene is TRBV12-3 or TRBV12-4, the J gene TRBJ2-1, with 9 bases that match TRBD2. V trimming: 5 bases; J trimming: 6 bases; junction bases outside the gene matches: 14. This CDR3 is 17 amino acids long. CDR3: CASSPTGGVAGVNEQFF. The CDR3 DNA is TGTGCCAGCAGTCCAACCGGGGGGGTAGCGGGAGTCAATGAGCAGTTCTTC.

This clonotype was counted at least ten times. V usage is TRBV5-1 and J usage is TRBJ2-3, with TRBD1 identical over 7 bases. CDR1 and CDR2 (germline): SGHRS, YFSETQ. Trimming at V came to 4 bases and at J to 6 bases, leaving 8 bases not matched to a gene. This CDR3 has 14 residues. The CDR3 protein is CASSIGQAEDTQYF. DNA for the CDR3: TGCGCCAGCAGCATAGGACAGGCCGAGGATACGCAGTATTTT.

Turning to this clonotype: It may be a read error: a sequence one base away is much more abundant. The rearrangement links TRBV5-1 to TRBJ1-1; D is undetermined. V lost 4 bases to trimming and J lost 1 base, with 17 bases between them. The CDR3 extends over 16 amino acids. In germline, CDR1 is SGHRS, CDR2 YFSETQ. CDR3 in amino acids: CASSPDGVLGNTEAFF. In DNA form, the CDR3 reads TGCGCCAGCAGCCCCGATGGGGTACTGGGGAACACTGAAGCTTTCTTT.

This chain joins TRBV20-1 and TRBJ1-5; D unclear. Trimming cost V 3 bases and J 3 bases, with 6 bases left between them. The CDR3 runs to 12 residues. From germline, CDR1 is DFQATT and CDR2 SNEGSKA (reference sequence). The CDR3 DNA reads TGCAGTGCTAGTGCCTACAATCAGCCCCAGCATTTT. This sequence encodes CSASAYNQPQHF.

Many counts were recorded for this clonotype. V gene TRBV2 combines with J gene TRBJ1-5; TRBD1 agrees at 8 bases. From germline, CDR1 is SNHLY and CDR2 FYNNEI. This CDR3 is 13 amino acids long. J lost 7 bases, V lost 6 bases, and 5 bases had no gene match. CDR3 protein: CASRADRDQPQHF. CDR3 bases: TGTGCCAGCAGGGCGGACAGGGACCAGCCCCAGCATTTT.

This clonotype was seen many times. This rearrangement joins TRBV7-9 to TRBJ1-1; D gene unclear. Trimming shortened V by 5 bases and J by 4 bases, and 14 bases separated the two germline ends. Looked up from germline, CDR1 is SEHNR and CDR2 is FQNEAQ (reference sequence). The CDR3 runs to 14 residues. The CDR3 spells CASSRENLGTEAFF. The CDR3 coding sequence is TGTGCCAGCAGCCGTGAGAATTTAGGCACTGAAGCTTTCTTT.

This clonotype was picked up a small number of times. The chain is built from TRBV29-1 and TRBJ2-1; D unclear. V was cut by 7 bases and J by 1 base, with 14 bases left in between. This CDR3 is built from 14 residues. Germline V gene data show CDR1 as SQVTM and CDR2 as ANQGSEA. The CDR3 DNA sequence: TGCAGCGCCCGACTCCGCGGTTCCTACAATGAGCAGTTCTTC. This translates into CSARLRGSYNEQFF.

This clonotype turned up a few times. The rearrangement joins TRBV19 to TRBJ2-3, with TRBD1 as a possible D gene (7 bases). In germline, CDR1 is LNHDA, CDR2 SQIVND (reference sequence). The germline V and J ends were trimmed by 3 bases and 4 bases, with 17 bases remaining between them. The CDR3 is made up of 16 amino acids. CDR3 residues: CASSMLSRGDSDTQYF. The CDR3 nucleotides are TGTGCCAGTAGTATGCTCAGCAGGGGGGATTCAGATACGCAGTATTTT. Variable domain in full (rest from reference TRBV19 and TRBJ2-3): DGGITQSPKYLFRKEGQNVTLSCEQNLNHDAMYWYRQDPGQGLRLIYYSQIVNDFQKGDIAEGYSVSREKKESFPLTVTSAQKNPTAFYLCASSMLSRGDSDTQYFGPGTRLTVL.

This clonotype was observed many times. The J gene is TRBJ1-1, the V gene TRBV3-1; TRBD1 aligns across 8 bases. From germline, CDR1 is LGHDT and CDR2 YNNKEL (reference sequence). The J segment lost 5 bases and the V segment lost 4 bases, leaving 6 bases of the junction unmatched. The CDR3 runs to 14 residues. In nucleotides, the CDR3 is TGTGCCAGCAGCCTGAACAGGGGGAGGACTGAAGCTTTCTTT. It translates to CASSLNRGRTEAFF.

This sequence joins TRBV10-3 and TRBJ2-2; D is perhaps TRBD1 (5 bases). Germline-derived CDR1 and CDR2 are ENHRY and SYGVKD. V was cut by 9 bases and J by 0 bases, with 5 bases left in between. The CDR3 runs 12 residues. The CDR3 spells CAIQANTGELFF. CDR3 bases: TGTGCCATACAGGCGAACACCGGGGAGCTGTTTTTT.

This clonotype was detected ten times or more. The rearrangement links TRBV27 to TRBJ2-3; 14 bases agree with TRBD2. The CDR3 consists of 20 residues. Germline V gene data show CDR1 as MNHEY and CDR2 as SMNVEV (reference sequence). The ends lost 7 bases at V and 0 bases at J; junction bases unmatched: 15. CDR3 bases: TGTGCCAGCAAACATACACCGGGACTAGCGGGAGTGTTGAGCACAGATACGCAGTATTTT. The encoded protein is CASKHTPGLAGVLSTDTQYF.